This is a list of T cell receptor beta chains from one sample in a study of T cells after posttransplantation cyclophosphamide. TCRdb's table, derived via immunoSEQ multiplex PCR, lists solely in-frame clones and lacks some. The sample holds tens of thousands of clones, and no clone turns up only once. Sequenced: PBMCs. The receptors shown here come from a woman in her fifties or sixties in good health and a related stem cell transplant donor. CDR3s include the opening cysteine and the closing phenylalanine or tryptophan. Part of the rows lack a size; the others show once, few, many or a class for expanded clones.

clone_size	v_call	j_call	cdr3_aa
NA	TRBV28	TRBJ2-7	CATGADSGTRGFYEQYF
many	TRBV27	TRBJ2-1	CASSSSGLTYNEQFF
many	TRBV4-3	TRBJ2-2	CASTPGLAGGPYTGELFF
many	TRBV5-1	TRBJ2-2	CASSPLTANTGELFF
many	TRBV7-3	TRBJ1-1	CASSLTGDMNTEAFF
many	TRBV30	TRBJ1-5	CAWSVPLGLQPQHF
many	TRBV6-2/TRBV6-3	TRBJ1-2	CASSYAASGPSGYTF
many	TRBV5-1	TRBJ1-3	CASSQDRAGNTIYF
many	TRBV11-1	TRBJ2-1	CASSKLADNEQFF
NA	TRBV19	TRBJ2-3	CASRASGTDTQYF
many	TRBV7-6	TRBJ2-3	CASRELAGTDTQYF
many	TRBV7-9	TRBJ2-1	CASGQKGGQVYNEQFF
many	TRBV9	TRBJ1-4	CASSPDSYLPKLFF
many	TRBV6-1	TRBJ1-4	CASSPTGVEEKLFF
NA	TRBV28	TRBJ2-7	CASSLSTLGDRSYEQYF
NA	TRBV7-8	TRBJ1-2	CASSFTHLTGRSGYTF
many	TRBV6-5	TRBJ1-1	CASSPATAGTEAFF
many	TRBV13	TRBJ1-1	CASSSFFFEAFF
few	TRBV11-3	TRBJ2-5	CASSRGGQGKGETQYF
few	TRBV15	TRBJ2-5	CATSRDPGRETQYF
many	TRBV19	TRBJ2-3	CASSIQGVLTDTQYF
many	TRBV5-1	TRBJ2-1	CASSLGVTAINEQFF
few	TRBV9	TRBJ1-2	CASSTKGEEYGYTF
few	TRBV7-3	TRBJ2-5	CASSLQGAGETQYF
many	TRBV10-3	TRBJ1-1	CAISLGGGYTEAFF